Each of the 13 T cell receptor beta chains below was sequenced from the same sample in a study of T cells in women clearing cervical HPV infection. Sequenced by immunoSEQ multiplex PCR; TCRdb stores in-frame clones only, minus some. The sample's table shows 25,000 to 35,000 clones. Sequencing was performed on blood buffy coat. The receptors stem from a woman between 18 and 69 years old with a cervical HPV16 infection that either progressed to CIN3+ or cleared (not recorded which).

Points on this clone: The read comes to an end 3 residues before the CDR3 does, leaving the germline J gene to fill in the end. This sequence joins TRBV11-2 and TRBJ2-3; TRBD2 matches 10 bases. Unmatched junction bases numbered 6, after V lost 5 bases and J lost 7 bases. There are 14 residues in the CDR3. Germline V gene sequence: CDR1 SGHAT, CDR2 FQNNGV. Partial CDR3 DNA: TGTGCCAGCAGCCCGGAACTAGCGGGAAATACG. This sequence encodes CASSPELAGNT. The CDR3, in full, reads CASSPELAGNTQYF.

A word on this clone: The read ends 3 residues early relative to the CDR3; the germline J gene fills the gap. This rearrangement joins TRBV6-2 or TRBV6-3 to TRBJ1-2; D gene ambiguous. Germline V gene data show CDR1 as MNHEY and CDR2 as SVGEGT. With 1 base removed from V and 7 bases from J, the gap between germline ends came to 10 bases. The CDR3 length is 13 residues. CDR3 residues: CASSYLRVVGYTF. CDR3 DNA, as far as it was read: TGTGCCAGCAGTTACTTAAGGGTGGTTGGC.

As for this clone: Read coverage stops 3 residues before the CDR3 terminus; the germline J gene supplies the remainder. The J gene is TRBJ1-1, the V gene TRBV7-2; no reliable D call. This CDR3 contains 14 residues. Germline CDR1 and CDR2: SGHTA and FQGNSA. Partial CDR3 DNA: TGTGCCAGCAGCTTAGAATCCCCGGGGATCGAA. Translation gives CASSLESPGIE. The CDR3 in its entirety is CASSLESPGIEAFF.

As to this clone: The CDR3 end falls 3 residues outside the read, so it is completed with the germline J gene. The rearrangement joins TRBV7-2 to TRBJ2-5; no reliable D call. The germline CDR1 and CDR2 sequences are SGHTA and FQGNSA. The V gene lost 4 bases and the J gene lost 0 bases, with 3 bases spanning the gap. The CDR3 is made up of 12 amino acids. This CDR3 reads CASSSDQETQYF. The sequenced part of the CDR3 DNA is TGTGCCAGCAGCTCGGACCAAGAGACC.

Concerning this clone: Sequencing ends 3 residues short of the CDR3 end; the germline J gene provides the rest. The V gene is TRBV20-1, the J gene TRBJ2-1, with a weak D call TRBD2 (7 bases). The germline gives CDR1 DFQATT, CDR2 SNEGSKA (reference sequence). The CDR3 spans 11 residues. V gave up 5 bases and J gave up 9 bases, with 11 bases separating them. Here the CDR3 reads CSALRGGEQFF. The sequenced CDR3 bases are TGCAGTGCTCTGAGGGGGGGTGAG.

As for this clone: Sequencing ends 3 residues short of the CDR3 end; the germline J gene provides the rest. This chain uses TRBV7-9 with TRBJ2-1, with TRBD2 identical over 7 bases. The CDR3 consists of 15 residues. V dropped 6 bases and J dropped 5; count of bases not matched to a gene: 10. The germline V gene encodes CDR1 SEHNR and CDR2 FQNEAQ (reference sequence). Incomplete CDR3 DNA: TGTGCCAGCAGGGGATGGGCGCTAGCGGACAATGAG. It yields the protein CASRGWALADNE. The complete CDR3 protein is CASRGWALADNEQFF. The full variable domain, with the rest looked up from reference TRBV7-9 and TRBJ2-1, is DTGVSQNPRHKITKRGQNVTFRCDPISEHNRLYWYRQTLGQGPEFLTYFQNEAQLEKSRLLSDRFSAERPKGSFSTLEIQRTEQGDSAMYLCASRGWALADNEQFFGPGTRLTVL.

CDR3 DNA (partial): TGTGCCAGCAGTCAGGGACAAGGCTGGGCGGGC. Amino acid sequence: CASSQGQGWAG. The complete CDR3 reads CASSQGQGWAGYTF. The chain links TRBV7-2 to TRBJ1-2; D is possibly TRBD1 (6 bases). The CDR3 extends 3 residues past the end of the read, so its final part is completed from the germline J gene. In germline, CDR1 is SGHTA, CDR2 FQGNSA. The CDR3 runs to 14 residues.

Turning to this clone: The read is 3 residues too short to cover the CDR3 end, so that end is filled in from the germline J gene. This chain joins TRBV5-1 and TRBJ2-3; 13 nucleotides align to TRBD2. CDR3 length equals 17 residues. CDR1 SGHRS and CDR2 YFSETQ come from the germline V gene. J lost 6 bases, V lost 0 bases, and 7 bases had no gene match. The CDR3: CASSLAGTSGTADTQYF. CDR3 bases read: TGCGCCAGCAGCTTGGCTGGGACTAGCGGGACGGCGGATACG. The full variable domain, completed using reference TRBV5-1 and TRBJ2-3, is KAGVTQTPRYLIKTRGQQVTLSCSPISGHRSVSWYQQTPGQGLQFLFEYFSETQRNKGNFPGRFSGRQFSNSRSEMNVSTLELGDSALYLCASSLAGTSGTADTQYFGPGTRLTVL.

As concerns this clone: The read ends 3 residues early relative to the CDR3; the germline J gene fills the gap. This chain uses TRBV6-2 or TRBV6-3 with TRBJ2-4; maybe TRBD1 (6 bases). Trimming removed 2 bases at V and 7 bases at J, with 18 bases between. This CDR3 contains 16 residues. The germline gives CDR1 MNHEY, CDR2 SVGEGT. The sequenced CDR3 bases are TGTGCCAGCAGTTACGTGCCAGGGGATGGTGGCAACATT. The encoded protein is CASSYVPGDGGNI. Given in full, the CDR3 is CASSYVPGDGGNIQYF.

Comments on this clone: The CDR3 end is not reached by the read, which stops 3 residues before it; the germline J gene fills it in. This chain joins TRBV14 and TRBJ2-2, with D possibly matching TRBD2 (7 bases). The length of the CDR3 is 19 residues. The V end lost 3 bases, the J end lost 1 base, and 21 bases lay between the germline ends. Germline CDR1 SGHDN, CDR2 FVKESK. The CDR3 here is CASSQERGRDYWNTGELFF. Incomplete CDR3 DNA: TGTGCCAGCAGCCAGGAACGGGGGCGGGACTATTGGAACACCGGGGAG.

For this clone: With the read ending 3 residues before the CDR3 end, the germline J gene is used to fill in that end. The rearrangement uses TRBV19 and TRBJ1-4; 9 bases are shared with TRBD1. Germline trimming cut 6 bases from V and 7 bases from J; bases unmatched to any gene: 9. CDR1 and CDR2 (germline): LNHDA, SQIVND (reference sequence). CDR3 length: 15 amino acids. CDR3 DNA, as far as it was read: TGTGCCAGTAGCCTTAACAGGGGGCGAGGTGAAAAA. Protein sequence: CASSLNRGRGEK. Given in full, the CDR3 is CASSLNRGRGEKLFF.

CDR3 DNA (partial): TGTGCCAGTCGGGGGGATAGGGCCTACGAG. Translation: CASRGDRAYE. The whole CDR3 protein reads CASRGDRAYEQYF. The chain links TRBV5-6 to TRBJ2-7, with 7 bases aligning to TRBD2. The CDR3 extends 3 residues past the end of the read, so its final part is completed from the germline J gene. Losses at the gene ends were 8 bases for V and 2 bases for J; bases not matched to a gene: 7. This CDR3 comprises 13 residues. CDR1 SGHDT and CDR2 YYEEEE come from the germline V gene. The variable domain in full, completed from reference TRBV5-6 and TRBJ2-7, reads DAGVTQSPTHLIKTRGQQVTLRCSPKSGHDTVSWYQQALGQGPQFIFQYYEEEERQRGNFPDRFSGHQFPNYSSELNVNALLLGDSALYLCASRGDRAYEQYFGPGTRLTVT.

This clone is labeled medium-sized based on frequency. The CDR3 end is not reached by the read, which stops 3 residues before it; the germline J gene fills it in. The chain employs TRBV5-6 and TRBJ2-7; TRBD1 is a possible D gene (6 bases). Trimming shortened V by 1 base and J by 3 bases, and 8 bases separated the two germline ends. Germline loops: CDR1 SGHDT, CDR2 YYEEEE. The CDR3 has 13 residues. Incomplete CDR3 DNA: TGTGCCAGCAGCTTGCGGGACAACTACGAG. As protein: CASSLRDNYE. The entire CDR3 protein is CASSLRDNYEQYF.